This TCR beta chain appears in the sequencing data of a study of cytomegalovirus exposure and HLA in healthy donors listed by TCRdb under 2017. Describing the broader study: A later analysis indicated that the 100 to 150 validation repertoires were generated on the platform also employed for the 650 to 850 repertoires of the first cohort. The aim of the study was to test whether cataloging public T cell receptors could identify signatures of past pathogen exposure. In addition to the first cohort of 666 subjects, a separate validation cohort of about 120 different subjects was used. The study combined high-throughput TCR immunosequencing, statistical association of individual TCRs with disease status, and machine learning to predict cytomegalovirus infection status. The study at large found these results: The classifier was reported to diagnose cytomegalovirus status with high specificity and sensitivity in both the original cohort and the validation cohort. In vitro tests confirmed that a few of the cytomegalovirus-associated TCR beta chains recognize cytomegalovirus antigens. While some public TCRs were present in many individuals, most TCR sequences turned up only very rarely across donors. In a later analysis, TCRs clustered in the first cohort were found to also tend to co-occur in the 110 or so validation repertoires, with approximately 95% of cluster scores above 0. In the study, 150 to 200 TCR beta chains were listed as associated with cytomegalovirus. The validation cohort had no HLA typing available for a later analysis, so co-occurrence within that cohort was assessed over all 120 repertoires. It was suggested by the authors that the approach could potentially be generalized to other disease states and immunological phenotypes.

Taken from cysteine to phenylalanine, the CDR3 has 15 residues. CDR3 DNA is the only sequence kept; it has 45 bases, read in frame from the first base. Based on the germline V gene, the CDR1 and CDR2 sequences are SGHTA and FQGNSA. Trimming accounts for 5 bases at V and 4 bases at J, while the number of junction bases matched to no gene is 5. Receptor amplification or capture employed the immunoSEQ multiplex PCR assay. Concerning the study's data processing: To diagnose cytomegalovirus status from the catalog of TCR beta chain sequences, a statistical classification framework was built. TCRdb stores this immuneACCESS table with in-frame sequences only. Part of the clones is absent; in the studies checked, under half of the shortfall reflects unresolved V genes, and no reason is known for the rest. V and J calls and clone size are those listed in that table; D and trimming were worked out from the DNA. The sample yields about 55,000 clones; around nine tenths were counted once. The top ten hold around 2.8% of the sample.

As for this clone: It has no known antigen specificity. Per-base quality was not reported, and no clone a single base away is much larger than it.

Donors formed part of the validation cohort, which comprised about 130 subjects and was distinct from the first cohort of under 750 subjects. The rearranged chain carries TRBV7-2 and TRBJ2-1, and 10 bases in between align with TRBD1. The clonotype was recovered from a man between 18 and 29 years old in good health and CMV-seronegative. Material: PBMCs. DNA sequence: TGTGCCAGCAGCCTGGACAGGGGGTGGTACAATGAGCAGTTCTTC. Its amino acids are CASSLDRGWYNEQFF.